The TCR beta chain under discussion was sequenced for a study of T-cell memory formation after mild COVID-19. MiXCR, run by TCRdb on the 5' RACE reads, gives a single entry per CDR3 protein. The data hold roughly 250,000 distinct CDR3 sequences, with 16% observed a single time. The TCR comes from a young man who had mild COVID-19 (a few samples of this study predate the infection). Cell type and time point are not known. Sequencing input: PBMCs or a T cell subset sorted from them (not recorded which).

The CDR3 DNA reads as TGTGCCAGCAGCTTAGATCCAGGACAGGGCCTCACCGGGGAGCTGTTTTTT. This translates into CASSLDPGQGLTGELFF. V is TRBV7-6 and J is TRBJ2-2; TRBD1 matches 8 bases. The CDR3 is 17 residues long. V shed 1 base and J 4 bases; nucleotides not matched to a gene: 8. Germline V lookup: CDR1 SGHVS, CDR2 FNYEAQ.